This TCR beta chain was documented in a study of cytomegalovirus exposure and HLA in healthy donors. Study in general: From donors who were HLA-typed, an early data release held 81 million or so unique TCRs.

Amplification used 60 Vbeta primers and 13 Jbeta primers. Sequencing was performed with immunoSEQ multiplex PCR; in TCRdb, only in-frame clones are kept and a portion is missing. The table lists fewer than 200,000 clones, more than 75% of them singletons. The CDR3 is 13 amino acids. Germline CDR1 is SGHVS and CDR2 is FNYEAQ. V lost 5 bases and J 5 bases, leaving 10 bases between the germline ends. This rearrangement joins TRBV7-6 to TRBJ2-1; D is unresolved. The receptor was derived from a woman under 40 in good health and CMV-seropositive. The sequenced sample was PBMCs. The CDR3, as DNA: TGTGCCAGCAGCCCGTCGCGGCACAATGAGCAGTTCTTC. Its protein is CASSPSRHNEQFF.